These 4 T cell receptor beta chains share one sample of origin, sequenced in a study of cytomegalovirus exposure and HLA in healthy donors. The study ran its PCR with 60 Vbeta and 13 Jbeta primers. Method: immunoSEQ multiplex PCR; TCRdb's copy keeps in-frame clones and lacks some. The table has roughly 150,000 clones, about 80% seen once; the top ten hold approximately 1.4%. Specimen: PBMCs. The receptor source for this set is a girl aged 10-17 years in good health and CMV-seropositive.

Worth noting for this clone: An end of the junction differs from the germline gene, which may be a read error. The rearrangement joins TRBV7-9 to TRBJ2-5; 8 bases are shared with TRBD2. The CDR3 has 15 residues. Germline assignment: CDR1 SEHNR and CDR2 FQNEAQ (reference sequence). This CDR3 reads CSSSFRGGLQETQYF. In DNA form, the CDR3 reads TGTTCCAGCAGCTTTCGGGGGGGACTCCAAGAGACCCAGTACTTC.

The chain has TRBV4-2 and TRBJ2-6, with 10 bases identical to TRBD1. Trimming removed 4 bases from V and 0 bases from J; junction bases left unmatched: 6. This CDR3 has 18 residues. In germline, CDR1 is LGHNA, CDR2 YNFKEQ. CDR3 nucleotide sequence: TGTGCCAGCAGCCGAGCAAGGACAGGGGGCTCTGGGGCCAACGTCCTGACTTTC. Translating gives CASSRARTGGSGANVLTF.

The rearrangement joins TRBV2 to TRBJ1-2, with D maybe TRBD1 (5 bases). Germline V gene lookup returns CDR1 SNHLY and CDR2 FYNNEI. The V and J ends lost 6 bases and 1 base respectively, with 15 bases between them. The CDR3 spans 15 residues. The CDR3 DNA is TGTGCCAGCAGCCTGGGGCAGGCCCTTAACTATGGCTACACCTTC. Amino acid sequence: CASSLGQALNYGYTF.

V is TRBV6-1 and J is TRBJ1-2, with D possibly being TRBD1 (6 bases). The V end was cut by 7 bases, the J end by 0 bases, with 9 bases between. The germline gives CDR1 MNHNS, CDR2 SASEGT. The CDR3 spans 13 residues. This CDR3 reads CASKTGTNYGYTF. CDR3 DNA sequence: TGTGCCAGCAAGACAGGAACTAACTATGGCTACACCTTC.